These 16 T cell receptor beta chains originate from one sample sequenced in a study of patients and donors after allogeneic stem cell transplantation. TCRdb re-analysed the RT-PCR reads in MiXCR, keeping a single row per CDR3 protein. The table includes approximately 88,000 distinct CDR3 sequences, less than 5% detected once. Sequencing input: blood, either unsorted or a sorted T cell fraction (not recorded which). These receptors were obtained from a human donor who was either an allogeneic HSCT recipient or a stem cell or donor lymphocyte infusion donor (not recorded which). It is not recorded whose cells these are; they may come from a transplant donor.

This clonotype has a count of ten or more. The CDR3 protein is CASSLKTSGGWADTQYF. The CDR3 DNA is TGTGCCAGCAGCTTGAAGACTAGCGGGGGGTGGGCAGATACGCAGTATTTT. V usage is TRBV5-6 and J usage is TRBJ2-3; TRBD2 aligns across 13 bases. Germline V gives CDR1 SGHDT, CDR2 YYEEEE. V lost 1 base and J lost 4; bases outside the gene matches: 6. The CDR3 length is 17 residues. The whole variable domain, remainder taken from reference TRBV5-6 and TRBJ2-3, is DAGVTQSPTHLIKTRGQQVTLRCSPKSGHDTVSWYQQALGQGPQFIFQYYEEEERQRGNFPDRFSGHQFPNYSSELNVNALLLGDSALYLCASSLKTSGGWADTQYFGPGTRLTVL.

This clonotype was seen repeatedly, ten times or more. The chain couples TRBV6-1 to TRBJ1-4; TRBD1 is a possible D gene (5 bases). There are 16 residues in the CDR3. V was cut by 6 bases and J by 6 bases, with 20 bases left in between. Germline CDR1 and CDR2: MNHNS and SASEGT. As DNA, the CDR3 is TGTGCCAGCAGCGTATTTACCGGGACCGGAGATGAAAAACTGTTTTTT. Its translation: CASSVFTGTGDEKLFF.

This clonotype appeared many times. The chain is built from TRBV10-3 and TRBJ2-7, with a possible D match to TRBD2 (6 bases). Germline values: CDR1 ENHRY, CDR2 SYGVKD. The ends were cut back, 3 bases at V and 2 bases at J, with 14 bases in the middle. The CDR3 runs 15 residues. The DNA of the CDR3 is TGTGCCATCAGTGACCCCGGGACTGGAACCTACGAGCAGTACTTC. It encodes CAISDPGTGTYEQYF.

V gene TRBV20-1 combines with J gene TRBJ1-1; a possible D gene is TRBD1 (6 bases). V lost 3 bases to trimming and J lost 5 bases, with 13 bases between them. Germline-derived CDR1 and CDR2 are DFQATT and SNEGSKA (reference sequence). There are 13 residues in the CDR3. DNA of the CDR3: TGCAGTGCTAGGAGGAGGGGGGGGACTGAAGCTTTCTTT. Its protein product is CSARRRGGTEAFF.

This clonotype was recorded at least ten times. The chain employs TRBV30 and TRBJ1-1; D uncertain. CDR1 is GTSNPN and CDR2 is SVGIG in the germline V gene (reference sequence). The CDR3 length is 13 residues. V dropped 3 bases and J dropped 1 base, with 9 bases sitting between them. Written as DNA, the CDR3 is TGTGCCTGGAGGTCGGAAAGGAACACTGAAGCTTTCTTT. Translation: CAWRSERNTEAFF.

This clonotype was counted only a few times. The V gene is TRBV4-1, the J gene TRBJ2-4; D is undetermined. This CDR3 spans 15 amino acids. Germline V gene sequence: CDR1 MGHRA, CDR2 YSYEKL. Trimming cost V 2 bases and J 2 bases, with 10 bases left between them. CDR3 residues: CASSQLGLTKNIQYF. The CDR3 region has the DNA TGCGCCAGCAGCCAACTGGGATTAACCAAAAACATTCAGTACTTC.

The table lists this clonotype with many counts. The chain joins TRBV20-1 to TRBJ2-1; TRBD2 matches 11 bases. The V and J ends lost 5 bases and 5 bases, in that order; junction bases with no gene match: 11. The CDR3 is 16 amino acids. Looked up from germline, CDR1 is DFQATT and CDR2 is SNEGSKA (reference sequence). CDR3: CSALSPTSGTHNEQFF. The CDR3, as DNA: TGCAGTGCTCTTAGTCCGACTAGCGGGACACACAATGAGCAGTTCTTC.

This clonotype occurred many times. The rearrangement uses TRBV2 and TRBJ1-1; 7 bases fit TRBD1. From germline, CDR1 is SNHLY and CDR2 FYNNEI. V gave up 8 bases and J gave up 1 base; unmatched junction bases: 4. The CDR3 runs 13 residues. The CDR3: CASVRTGNTEAFF. CDR3 DNA: TGTGCCAGCGTACGGACAGGGAACACTGAAGCTTTCTTT.

The rearrangement links TRBV5-4 to TRBJ1-2; D is unclear. V lost 0 bases and J 0 bases, leaving 3 bases between the germline ends. The germline CDR1 and CDR2 sequences are SGHNT and YYREEE (reference sequence). The CDR3 runs 13 residues. CDR3 DNA sequence: TGTGCCAGCAGCTTGGTGGCTAACTATGGCTACACCTTC. This encodes CASSLVANYGYTF.

This clonotype was counted only a few times. The J gene is TRBJ2-5, the V gene TRBV5-1; D is tentatively TRBD1 or TRBD2 (5 bases each). The CDR3 has 14 amino acids. V was trimmed by 4 bases and J by 3 bases, leaving 13 bases between them. Germline loops: CDR1 SGHRS, CDR2 YFSETQ. The chain's CDR3 is CASSIGTAKETQYF. The CDR3 bases are TGCGCCAGCAGCATCGGGACCGCAAAAGAGACCCAGTACTTC.

The J gene is TRBJ1-1, the V gene TRBV3-1; tentatively, D is TRBD1 (6 bases). The CDR3 runs 13 residues. Trimming took off 4 bases at V and 4 bases at J, with 10 bases between the two ends. Germline V gene lookup returns CDR1 LGHDT and CDR2 YNNKEL (reference sequence). The CDR3 here is CASSRRTVTEAFF. CDR3 DNA sequence: TGTGCCAGCAGCCGGCGGACAGTCACTGAAGCTTTCTTT.

In this sample, this clonotype turned up many times. The V and J genes are TRBV27 and TRBJ2-2; D perhaps matches TRBD1 (5 bases). The ends were cut back, 5 bases at V and 4 bases at J, with 14 bases in the middle. The CDR3 contains 15 residues. Germline V gene lookup returns CDR1 MNHEY and CDR2 SMNVEV (reference sequence). CDR3 in DNA: TGTGCCAGCAGTCAAGACCCCAGGGCCACCGGGGAGCTGTTTTTT. Amino acid sequence: CASSQDPRATGELFF.

Turning to this clonotype: One end of the junction is discordant with germline, which a read error may explain. The chain uses TRBV20-1 and TRBJ1-5; D is unclear. Per germline, CDR1 DFQATT and CDR2 SNEGSKA (reference sequence). The CDR3 extends over 12 amino acids. CDR3 coding DNA: TGCAGTGCAAGAGACGGAAATCAGCCCCAGCATTTT. This codes for CSARDGNQPQHF.

There are many counts of this clonotype. The V call is TRBV5-1, the J call TRBJ2-1, with D maybe TRBD2 (6 bases). Germline V gene data show CDR1 as SGHRS and CDR2 as YFSETQ. The CDR3 loop spans 16 amino acids. Trimming pared 1 base from V and 3 bases from J, leaving 14 bases between. The CDR3 is CASSLTGLAYYNEQFF. DNA of the CDR3: TGCGCCAGCAGCTTGACCGGGCTAGCGTACTACAATGAGCAGTTCTTC. Complete variable domain (other parts from reference TRBV5-1 and TRBJ2-1): KAGVTQTPRYLIKTRGQQVTLSCSPISGHRSVSWYQQTPGQGLQFLFEYFSETQRNKGNFPGRFSGRQFSNSRSEMNVSTLELGDSALYLCASSLTGLAYYNEQFFGPGTRLTVL.

This clonotype has at least ten counts. V gene TRBV5-1 combines with J gene TRBJ2-7; D is unresolved. The CDR3 loop spans 13 amino acids. The germline V gene encodes CDR1 SGHRS and CDR2 YFSETQ. V was pared by 2 bases and J by 5 bases, with 11 bases between. The CDR3 sequence: CASSFNRWDEQYF. The CDR3 bases are TGCGCCAGCAGCTTTAATCGTTGGGACGAGCAGTACTTC.

This clonotype ranks as medium-sized. This sequence joins TRBV7-9 and TRBJ1-1, with TRBD1 matching over 7 bases. Germline V gene lookup returns CDR1 SEHNR and CDR2 FQNEAQ (reference sequence). This CDR3 has 15 amino acids. V trimming: 1 base; J trimming: 3 bases; junction bases outside the gene matches: 5. This CDR3 is CASSLGDRVDTEAFF. The CDR3 coding sequence is TGTGCCAGCAGCTTAGGAGACAGGGTGGACACTGAAGCTTTCTTT.